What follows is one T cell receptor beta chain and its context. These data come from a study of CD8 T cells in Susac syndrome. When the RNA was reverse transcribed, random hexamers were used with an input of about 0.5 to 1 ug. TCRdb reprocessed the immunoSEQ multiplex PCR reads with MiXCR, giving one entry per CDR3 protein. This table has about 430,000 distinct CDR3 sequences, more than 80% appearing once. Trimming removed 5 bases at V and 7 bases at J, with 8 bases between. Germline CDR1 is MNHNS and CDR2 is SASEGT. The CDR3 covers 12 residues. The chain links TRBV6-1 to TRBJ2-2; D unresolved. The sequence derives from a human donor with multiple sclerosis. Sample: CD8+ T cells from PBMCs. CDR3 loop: CASSKTDGELFF. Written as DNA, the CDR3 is TGTGCCAGCAGTAAGACCGACGGGGAGCTGTTTTTT.